This record looks at one TCR beta chain sequence and its context. The CDR3 covers 12 residues. Germline trimming cut 6 bases from V and 4 bases from J; bases unmatched to any gene: 3. The germline V gene encodes CDR1 SQVTM and CDR2 ANQGSEA. The authors sequenced TCR beta from blood CD8+ and CD4+ T cells. TEMRA cells were FACS-enriched and CD8+ and CD4+ T cells negatively isolated. The sample is drawn from a study of CD8 T cells in Susac syndrome. It was with random hexamers that about 0.45 to 1 ug RNA was reverse transcribed. TCRdb re-called the immunoSEQ multiplex PCR reads through MiXCR, storing one row per CDR3 protein. The profile covers tens of thousands of distinct CDR3 sequences, with over 90% appearing a single time and roughly 0.11% taken by the ten largest.

The TCR originated in a human donor with multiple sclerosis. Source material: CD4+ T cells from PBMCs. The V gene is TRBV29-1, the J gene TRBJ2-3; TRBD1 agrees at 8 bases. In DNA, the CDR3 is TGCAGCGTACGGACAGGGCCAGATACGCAGTATTTT. Its translation is CSVRTGPDTQYF.